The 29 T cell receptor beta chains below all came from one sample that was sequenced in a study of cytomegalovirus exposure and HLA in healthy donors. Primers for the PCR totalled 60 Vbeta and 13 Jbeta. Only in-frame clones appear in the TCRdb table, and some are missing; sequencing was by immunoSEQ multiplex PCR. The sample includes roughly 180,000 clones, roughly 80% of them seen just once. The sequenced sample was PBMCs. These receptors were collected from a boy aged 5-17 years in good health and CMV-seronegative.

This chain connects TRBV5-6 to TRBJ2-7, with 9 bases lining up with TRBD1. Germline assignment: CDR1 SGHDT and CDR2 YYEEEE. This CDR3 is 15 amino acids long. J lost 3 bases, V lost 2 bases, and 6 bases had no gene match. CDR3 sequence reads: CASSFPGQGIYEQYF. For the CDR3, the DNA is TGTGCCAGCAGCTTCCCGGGACAGGGAATCTACGAGCAGTACTTC.

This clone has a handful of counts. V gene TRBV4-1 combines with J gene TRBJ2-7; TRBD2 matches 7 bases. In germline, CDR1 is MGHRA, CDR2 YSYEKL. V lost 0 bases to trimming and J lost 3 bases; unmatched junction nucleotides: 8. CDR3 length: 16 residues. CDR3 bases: TGCGCCAGCAGCCAAGATCTAACGGGAGGACGCTACGAGCAGTACTTC. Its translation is CASSQDLTGGRYEQYF.

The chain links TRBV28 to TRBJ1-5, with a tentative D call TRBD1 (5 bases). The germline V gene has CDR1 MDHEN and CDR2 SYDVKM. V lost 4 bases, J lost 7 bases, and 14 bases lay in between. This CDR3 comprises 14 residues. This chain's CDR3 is CASSSRVSGQPQHF. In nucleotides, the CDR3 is TGTGCCAGCAGTTCCAGGGTGTCAGGCCAGCCCCAGCATTTT.

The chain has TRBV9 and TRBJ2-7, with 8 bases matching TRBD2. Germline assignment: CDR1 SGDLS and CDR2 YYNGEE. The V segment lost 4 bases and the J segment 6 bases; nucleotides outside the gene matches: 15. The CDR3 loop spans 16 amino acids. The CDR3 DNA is TGTGCCAGCAGCCCCCGTGCGGGGACTAGAACTGGCGAGCAGTACTTC. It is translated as CASSPRAGTRTGEQYF.

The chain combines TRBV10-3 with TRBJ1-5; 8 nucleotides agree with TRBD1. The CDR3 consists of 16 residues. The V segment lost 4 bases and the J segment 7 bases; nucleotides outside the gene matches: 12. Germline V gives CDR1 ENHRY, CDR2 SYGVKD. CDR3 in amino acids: CAISGVRTGFGQPQHF. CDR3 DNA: TGTGCCATCAGTGGCGTCAGGACAGGGTTCGGGCAGCCCCAGCATTTT.

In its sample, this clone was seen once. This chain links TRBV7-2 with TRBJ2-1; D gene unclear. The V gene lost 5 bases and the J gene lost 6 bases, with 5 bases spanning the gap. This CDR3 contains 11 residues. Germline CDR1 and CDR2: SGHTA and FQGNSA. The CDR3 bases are TGTGCCAGCAGCCGAGGCAATGAGCAGTTCTTC. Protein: CASSRGNEQFF. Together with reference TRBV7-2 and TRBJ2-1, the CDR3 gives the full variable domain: GAGVSQSPSNKVTEKGKDVELRCDPISGHTALYWYRQSLGQGLEFLIYFQGNSAPDKSGLPSDRFSAERTGGSVSTLTIQRTQQEDSAVYLCASSRGNEQFFGPGTRLTVL.

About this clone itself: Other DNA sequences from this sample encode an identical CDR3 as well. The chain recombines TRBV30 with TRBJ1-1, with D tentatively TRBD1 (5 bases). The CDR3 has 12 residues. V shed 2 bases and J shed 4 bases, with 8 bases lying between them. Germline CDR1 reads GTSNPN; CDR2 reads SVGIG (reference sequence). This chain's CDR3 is CAWSRGGTEAFF. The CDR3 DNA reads TGTGCCTGGAGTAGGGGTGGCACTGAAGCTTTCTTT.

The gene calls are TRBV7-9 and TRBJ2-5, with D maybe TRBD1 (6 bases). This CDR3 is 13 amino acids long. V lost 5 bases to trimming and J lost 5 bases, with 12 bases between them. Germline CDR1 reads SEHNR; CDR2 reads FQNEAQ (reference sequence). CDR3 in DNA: TGTGCCAGCAGCCCCAGGGGTCGGGAGACCCAGTACTTC. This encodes CASSPRGRETQYF.

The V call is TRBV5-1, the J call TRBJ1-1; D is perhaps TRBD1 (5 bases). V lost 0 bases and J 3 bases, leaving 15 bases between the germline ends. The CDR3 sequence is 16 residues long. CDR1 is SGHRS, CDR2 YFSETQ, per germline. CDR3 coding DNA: TGCGCCAGCAGCTTGGGGCAGGGAACCGTCGACACTGAAGCTTTCTTT. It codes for CASSLGQGTVDTEAFF.

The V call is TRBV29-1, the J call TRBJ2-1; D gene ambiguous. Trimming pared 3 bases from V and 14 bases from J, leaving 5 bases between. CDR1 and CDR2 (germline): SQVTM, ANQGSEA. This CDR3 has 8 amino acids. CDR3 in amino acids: CSVDPKFF. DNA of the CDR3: TGCAGCGTTGATCCCAAGTTCTTC.

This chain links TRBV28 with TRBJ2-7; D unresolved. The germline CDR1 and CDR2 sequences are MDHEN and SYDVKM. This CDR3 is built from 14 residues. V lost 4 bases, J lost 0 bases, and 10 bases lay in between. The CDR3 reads CASSSLTPSYEQYF. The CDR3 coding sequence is TGTGCCAGCAGTTCCCTGACACCCTCCTACGAGCAGTACTTC.

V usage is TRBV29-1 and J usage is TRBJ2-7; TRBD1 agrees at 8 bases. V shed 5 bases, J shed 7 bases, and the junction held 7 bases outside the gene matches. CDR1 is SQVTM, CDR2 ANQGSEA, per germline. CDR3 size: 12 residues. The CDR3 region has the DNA TGCAGCGTTAACAGGGGGTTGAGTGAGCAGTACTTC. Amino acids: CSVNRGLSEQYF.

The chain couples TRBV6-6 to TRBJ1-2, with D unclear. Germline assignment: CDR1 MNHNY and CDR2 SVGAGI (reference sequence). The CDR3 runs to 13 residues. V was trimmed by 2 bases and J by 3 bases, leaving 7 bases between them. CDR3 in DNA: TGTGCCAGCAGTTACCCCGGGGACTATGGCTACACCTTC. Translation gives CASSYPGDYGYTF.

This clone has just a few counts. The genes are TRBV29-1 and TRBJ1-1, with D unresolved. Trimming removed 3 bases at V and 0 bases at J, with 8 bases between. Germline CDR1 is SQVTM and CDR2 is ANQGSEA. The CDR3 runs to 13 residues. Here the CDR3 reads CSVDTVMNTEAFF. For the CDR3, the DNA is TGCAGCGTTGATACAGTGATGAACACTGAAGCTTTCTTT. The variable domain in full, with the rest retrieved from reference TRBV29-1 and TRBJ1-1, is SAVISQKPSRDICQRGTSLTIQCQVDSQVTMMFWYRQQPGQSLTLIATANQGSEATYESGFVIDKFPISRPNLTFSTLTVSNMSPEDSSIYLCSVDTVMNTEAFFGQGTRLTVV.

CDR3: CASSQEYRDRVYNEQFF. CDR3 bases: TGCGCCAGCAGCCAAGAATATCGGGACAGGGTCTACAATGAGCAGTTCTTC. The J gene is TRBJ2-1, the V gene TRBV4-3; 9 positions agree with TRBD1. The V segment lost 0 bases and the J segment 3 bases; nucleotides outside the gene matches: 6. The CDR3 length is 17 residues. CDR1 and CDR2 (germline): LGHNA, YSLEER.

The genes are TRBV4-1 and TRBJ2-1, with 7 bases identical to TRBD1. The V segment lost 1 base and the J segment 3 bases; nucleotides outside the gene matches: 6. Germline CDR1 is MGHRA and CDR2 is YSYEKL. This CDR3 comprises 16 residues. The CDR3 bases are TGCGCCAGCAGCCAAGCCCGGACAGGCCACTACAATGAGCAGTTCTTC. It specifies CASSQARTGHYNEQFF.

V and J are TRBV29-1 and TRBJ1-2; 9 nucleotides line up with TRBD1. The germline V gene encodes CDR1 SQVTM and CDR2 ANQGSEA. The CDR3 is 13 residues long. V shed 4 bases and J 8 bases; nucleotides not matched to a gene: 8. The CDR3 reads CSVGRLTGGGYTF. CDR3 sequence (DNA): TGCAGCGTTGGCCGATTGACAGGGGGGGGCTACACCTTC.

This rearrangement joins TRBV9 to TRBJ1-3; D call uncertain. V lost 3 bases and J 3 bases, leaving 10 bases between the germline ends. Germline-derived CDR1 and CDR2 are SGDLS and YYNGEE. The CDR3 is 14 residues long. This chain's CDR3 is CASSAGGYGNTIYF. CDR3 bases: TGTGCCAGCAGCGCGGGAGGGTATGGAAACACCATATATTTT.

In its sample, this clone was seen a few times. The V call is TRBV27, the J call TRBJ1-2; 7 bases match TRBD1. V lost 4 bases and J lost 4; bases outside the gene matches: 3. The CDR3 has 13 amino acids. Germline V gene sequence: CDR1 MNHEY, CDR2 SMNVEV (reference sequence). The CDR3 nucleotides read TGTGCCAGCAGTTCGGGGACAGCCTATGGCTACACCTTC. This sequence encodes CASSSGTAYGYTF.

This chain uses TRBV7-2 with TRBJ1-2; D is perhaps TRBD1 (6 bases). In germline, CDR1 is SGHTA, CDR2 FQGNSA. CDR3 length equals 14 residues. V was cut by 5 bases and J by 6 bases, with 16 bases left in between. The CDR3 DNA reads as TGTGCCAGCAGCAAACAGGGTCTACCCCATGGCTACACCTTC. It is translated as CASSKQGLPHGYTF. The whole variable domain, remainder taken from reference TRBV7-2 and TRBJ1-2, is GAGVSQSPSNKVTEKGKDVELRCDPISGHTALYWYRQSLGQGLEFLIYFQGNSAPDKSGLPSDRFSAERTGGSVSTLTIQRTQQEDSAVYLCASSKQGLPHGYTFGSGTRLTVV.

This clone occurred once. The chain's CDR3 is CSAFDRGDGYYEQYF. The CDR3 bases are TGCAGCGCATTCGACAGGGGTGACGGGTACTACGAGCAGTACTTC. The chain links TRBV29-1 to TRBJ2-7, with 8 bases fitting TRBD1. The CDR3 consists of 15 residues. The junction had 14 bases not matched to a gene; V was cut back by 7 bases and J by 3 bases. Germline V CDR1 and CDR2: SQVTM, ANQGSEA.

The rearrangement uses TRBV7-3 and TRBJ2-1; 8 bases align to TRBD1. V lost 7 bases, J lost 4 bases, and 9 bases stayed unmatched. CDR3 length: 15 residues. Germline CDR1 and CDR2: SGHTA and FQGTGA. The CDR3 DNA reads TGTGCCAGCACCACCGGGACAGGAGCTTACAATGAGCAGTTCTTC. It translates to CASTTGTGAYNEQFF.

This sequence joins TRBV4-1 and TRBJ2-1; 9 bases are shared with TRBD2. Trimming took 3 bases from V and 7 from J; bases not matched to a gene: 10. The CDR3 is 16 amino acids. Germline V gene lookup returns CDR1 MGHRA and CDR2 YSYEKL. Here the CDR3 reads CASSHPSASGENEQFF. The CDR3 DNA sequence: TGCGCCAGCAGCCACCCCAGCGCTAGCGGGGAAAATGAGCAGTTCTTC.

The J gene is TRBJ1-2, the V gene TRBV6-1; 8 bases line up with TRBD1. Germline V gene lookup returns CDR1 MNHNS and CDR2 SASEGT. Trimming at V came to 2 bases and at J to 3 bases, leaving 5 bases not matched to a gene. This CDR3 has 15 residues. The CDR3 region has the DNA TGTGCCAGCAGTGAAACCGGGACAGGCTACTATGGCTACACCTTC. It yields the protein CASSETGTGYYGYTF.

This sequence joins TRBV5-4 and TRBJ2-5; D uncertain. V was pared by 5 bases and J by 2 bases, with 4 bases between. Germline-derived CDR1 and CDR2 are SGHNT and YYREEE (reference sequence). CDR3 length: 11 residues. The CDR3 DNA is TGTGCCAGCAGGGCTCAAGAGACCCAGTACTTC. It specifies CASRAQETQYF.

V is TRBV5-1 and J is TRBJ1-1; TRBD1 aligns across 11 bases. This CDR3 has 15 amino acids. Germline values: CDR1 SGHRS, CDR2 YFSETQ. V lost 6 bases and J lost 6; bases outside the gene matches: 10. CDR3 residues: CASKNLGQGASEAFF. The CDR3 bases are TGCGCCAGCAAAAATCTAGGACAGGGGGCGTCTGAAGCTTTCTTT.

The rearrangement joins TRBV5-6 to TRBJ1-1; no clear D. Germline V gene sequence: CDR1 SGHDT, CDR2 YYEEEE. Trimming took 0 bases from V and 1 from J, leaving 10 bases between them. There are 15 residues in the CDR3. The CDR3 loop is CASSLGGAGNTEAFF. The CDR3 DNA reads TGTGCCAGCAGCTTGGGAGGTGCGGGGAACACTGAAGCTTTCTTT.

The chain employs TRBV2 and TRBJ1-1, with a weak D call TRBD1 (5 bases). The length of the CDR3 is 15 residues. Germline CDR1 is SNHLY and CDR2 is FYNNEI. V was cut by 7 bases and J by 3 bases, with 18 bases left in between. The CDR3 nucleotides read TGTGCCAGCACCAAGGGGTCGGGGGATTACACTGAAGCTTTCTTT. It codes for CASTKGSGDYTEAFF.

The CDR3 here is CASSLAPTGGGTDTQYF. CDR3 in DNA: TGTGCCAGCAGTTTAGCTCCAACGGGAGGGGGTACAGATACGCAGTATTTT. V is TRBV27 and J is TRBJ2-3, with 8 bases matching TRBD2. The length of the CDR3 is 17 residues. Germline V gene lookup returns CDR1 MNHEY and CDR2 SMNVEV (reference sequence). Losses at the gene ends were 2 bases for V and 3 bases for J; bases not matched to a gene: 10.